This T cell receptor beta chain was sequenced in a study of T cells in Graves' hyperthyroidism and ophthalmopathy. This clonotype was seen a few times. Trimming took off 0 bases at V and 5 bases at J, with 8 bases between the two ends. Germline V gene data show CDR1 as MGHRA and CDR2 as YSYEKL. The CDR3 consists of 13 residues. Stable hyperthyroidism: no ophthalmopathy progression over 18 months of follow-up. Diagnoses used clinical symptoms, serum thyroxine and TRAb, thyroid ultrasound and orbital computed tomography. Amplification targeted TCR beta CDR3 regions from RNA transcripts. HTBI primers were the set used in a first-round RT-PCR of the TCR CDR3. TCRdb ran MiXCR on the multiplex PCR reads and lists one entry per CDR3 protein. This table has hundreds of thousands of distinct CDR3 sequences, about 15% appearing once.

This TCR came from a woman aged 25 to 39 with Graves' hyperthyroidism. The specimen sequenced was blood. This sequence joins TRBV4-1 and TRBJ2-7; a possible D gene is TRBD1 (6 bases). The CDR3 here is CASSQDTGNEQYF. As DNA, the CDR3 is TGCGCCAGCAGCCAAGATACAGGGAACGAGCAGTACTTC.